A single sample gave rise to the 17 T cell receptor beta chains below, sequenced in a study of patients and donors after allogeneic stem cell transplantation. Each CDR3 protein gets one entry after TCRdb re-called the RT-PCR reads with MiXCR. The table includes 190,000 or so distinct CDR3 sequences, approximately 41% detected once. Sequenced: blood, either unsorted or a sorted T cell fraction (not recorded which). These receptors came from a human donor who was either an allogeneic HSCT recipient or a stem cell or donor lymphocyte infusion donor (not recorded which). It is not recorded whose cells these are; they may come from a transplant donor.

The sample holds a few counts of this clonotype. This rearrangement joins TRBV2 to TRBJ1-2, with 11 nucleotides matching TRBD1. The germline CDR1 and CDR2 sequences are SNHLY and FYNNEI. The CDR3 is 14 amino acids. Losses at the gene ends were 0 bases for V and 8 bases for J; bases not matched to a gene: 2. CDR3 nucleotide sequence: TGTGCCAGCAGTGAAGCGGGGACAGGGGGAGGCTACACCTTC. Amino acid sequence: CASSEAGTGGGYTF. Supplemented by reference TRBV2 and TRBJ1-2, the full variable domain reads EPEVTQTPSHQVTQMGQEVILRCVPISNHLYFYWYRQILGQKVEFLVSFYNNEISEKSEIFDDQFSVERPDGSNFTLKIRSTKLEDSAMYFCASSEAGTGGGYTFGSGTRLTVV.

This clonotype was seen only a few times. The CDR3 DNA reads as TGTGCCAGCACCCCCGGGGGGGCGCGAGACTATGGCTACACCTTC. Its translation is CASTPGGARDYGYTF. The V gene is TRBV9, the J gene TRBJ1-2; D may be TRBD1 (6 bases). The CDR3 covers 15 residues. The V end lost 6 bases, the J end lost 3 bases, and 18 bases lay between the germline ends. Germline loops: CDR1 SGDLS, CDR2 YYNGEE.

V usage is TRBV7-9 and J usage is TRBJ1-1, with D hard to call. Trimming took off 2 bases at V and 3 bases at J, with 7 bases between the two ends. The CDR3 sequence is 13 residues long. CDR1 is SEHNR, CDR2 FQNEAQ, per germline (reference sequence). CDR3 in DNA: TGTGCCAGCAGCTTATCCTGGGACACTGAAGCTTTCTTT. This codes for CASSLSWDTEAFF.

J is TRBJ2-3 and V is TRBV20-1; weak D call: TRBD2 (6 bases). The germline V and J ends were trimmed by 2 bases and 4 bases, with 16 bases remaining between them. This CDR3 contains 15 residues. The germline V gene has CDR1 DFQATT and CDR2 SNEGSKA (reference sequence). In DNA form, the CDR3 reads TGCAGTGCTAGACCTACCGTCGGGGGAGCAGATACGCAGTATTTT. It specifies CSARPTVGGADTQYF.

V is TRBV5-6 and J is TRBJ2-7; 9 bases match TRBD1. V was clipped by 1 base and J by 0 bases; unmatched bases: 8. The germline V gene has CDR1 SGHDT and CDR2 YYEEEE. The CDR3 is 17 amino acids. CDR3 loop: CASSLPGQGTVSYEQYF. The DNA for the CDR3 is TGTGCCAGCAGCTTGCCGGGACAGGGTACAGTCTCCTACGAGCAGTACTTC.

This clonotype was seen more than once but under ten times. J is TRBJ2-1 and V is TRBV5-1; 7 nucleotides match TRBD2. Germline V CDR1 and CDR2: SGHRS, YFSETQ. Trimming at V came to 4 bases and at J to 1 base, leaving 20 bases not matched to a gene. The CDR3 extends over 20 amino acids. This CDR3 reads CASSPIGRTSARRSYNEQFF. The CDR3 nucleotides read TGCGCCAGCAGCCCGATAGGTAGAACTAGCGCACGAAGGTCCTACAATGAGCAGTTCTTC.

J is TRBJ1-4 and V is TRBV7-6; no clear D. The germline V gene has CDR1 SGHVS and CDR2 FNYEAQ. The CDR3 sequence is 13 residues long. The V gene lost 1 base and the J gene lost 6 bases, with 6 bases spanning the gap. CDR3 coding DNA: TGTGCCAGCAGCTTAGTAACAGATGAAAAACTGTTTTTT. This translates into CASSLVTDEKLFF. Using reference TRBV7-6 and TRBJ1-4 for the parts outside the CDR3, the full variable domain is GAGVSQSPRYKVTKRGQDVALRCDPISGHVSLYWYRQALGQGPEFLTYFNYEAQQDKSGLPNDRFSAERPEGSISTLTIQRTEQRDSAMYRCASSLVTDEKLFFGSGTQLSVL.

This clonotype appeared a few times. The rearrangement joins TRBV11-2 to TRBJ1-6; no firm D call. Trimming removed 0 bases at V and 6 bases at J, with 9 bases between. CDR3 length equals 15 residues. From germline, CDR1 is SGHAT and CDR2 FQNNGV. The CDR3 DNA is TGTGCCAGCAGCTTAGAATGGGCGTCTAATTCACCCCTCCACTTT. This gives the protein CASSLEWASNSPLHF.

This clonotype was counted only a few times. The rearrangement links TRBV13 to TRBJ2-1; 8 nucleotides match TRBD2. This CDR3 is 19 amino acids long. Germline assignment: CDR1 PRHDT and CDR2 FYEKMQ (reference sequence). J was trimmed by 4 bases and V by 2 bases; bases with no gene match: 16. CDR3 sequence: CASSLSLFLASGPYNEQFF. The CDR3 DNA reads TGTGCCAGCAGCTTAAGTCTCTTCTTGGCTAGCGGGCCATACAATGAGCAGTTCTTC.

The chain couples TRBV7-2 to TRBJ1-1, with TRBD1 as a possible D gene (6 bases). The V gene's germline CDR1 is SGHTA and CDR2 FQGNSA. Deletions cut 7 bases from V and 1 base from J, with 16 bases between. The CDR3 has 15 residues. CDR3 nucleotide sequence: TGTGCCAGCAACAGTCCGGGGGGCGGGAACACTGAAGCTTTCTTT. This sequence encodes CASNSPGGGNTEAFF.

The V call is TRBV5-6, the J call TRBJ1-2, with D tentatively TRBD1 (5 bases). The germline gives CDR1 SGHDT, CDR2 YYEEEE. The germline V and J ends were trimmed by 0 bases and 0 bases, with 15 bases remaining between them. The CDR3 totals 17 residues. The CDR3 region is CASSLEAGIFSNYGYTF. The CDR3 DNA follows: TGTGCCAGCAGCTTGGAGGCAGGGATTTTTTCTAACTATGGCTACACCTTC.

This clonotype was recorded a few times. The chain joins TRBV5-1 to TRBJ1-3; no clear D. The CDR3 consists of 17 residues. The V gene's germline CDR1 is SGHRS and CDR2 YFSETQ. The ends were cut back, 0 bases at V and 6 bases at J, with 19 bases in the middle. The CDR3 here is CASSLVPEKGRINTIYF. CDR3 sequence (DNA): TGCGCCAGCAGCTTGGTTCCGGAGAAGGGAAGGATAAACACCATATATTTT.

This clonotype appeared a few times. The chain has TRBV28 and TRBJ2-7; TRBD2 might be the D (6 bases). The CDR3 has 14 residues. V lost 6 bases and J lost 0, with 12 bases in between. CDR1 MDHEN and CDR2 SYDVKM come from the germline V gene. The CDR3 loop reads CASSQGLSSYEQYF. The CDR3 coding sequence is TGTGCCAGCAGCCAGGGACTCAGCTCCTACGAGCAGTACTTC.

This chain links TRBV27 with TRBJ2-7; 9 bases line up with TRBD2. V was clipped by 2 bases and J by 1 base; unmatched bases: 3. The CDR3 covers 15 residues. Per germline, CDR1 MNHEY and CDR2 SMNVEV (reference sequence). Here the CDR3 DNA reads TGTGCCAGCAGTTTACTCGCGGGAGGGTCCTACGAGCAGTACTTC. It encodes CASSLLAGGSYEQYF.

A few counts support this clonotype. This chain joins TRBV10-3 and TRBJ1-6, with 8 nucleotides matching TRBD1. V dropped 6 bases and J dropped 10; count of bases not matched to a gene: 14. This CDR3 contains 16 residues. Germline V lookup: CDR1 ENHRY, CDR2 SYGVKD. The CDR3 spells CAISDPDRGLRSPLHF. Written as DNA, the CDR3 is TGTGCCATCAGCGACCCCGACAGGGGTCTACGATCACCCCTCCACTTT.

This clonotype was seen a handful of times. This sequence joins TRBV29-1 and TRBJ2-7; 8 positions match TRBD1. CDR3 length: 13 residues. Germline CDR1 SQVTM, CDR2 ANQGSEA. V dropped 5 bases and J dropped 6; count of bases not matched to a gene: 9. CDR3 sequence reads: CSVFPGQDGEQYF. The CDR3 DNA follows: TGCAGCGTTTTCCCGGGACAGGACGGCGAGCAGTACTTC.

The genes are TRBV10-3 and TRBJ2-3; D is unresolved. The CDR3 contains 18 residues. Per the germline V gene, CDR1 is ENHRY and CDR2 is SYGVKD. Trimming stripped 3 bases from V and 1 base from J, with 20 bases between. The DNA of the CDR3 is TGTGCCATCAGTGAAATTACGGCACCGGTAGTGGGCACAGATACGCAGTATTTT. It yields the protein CAISEITAPVVGTDTQYF.